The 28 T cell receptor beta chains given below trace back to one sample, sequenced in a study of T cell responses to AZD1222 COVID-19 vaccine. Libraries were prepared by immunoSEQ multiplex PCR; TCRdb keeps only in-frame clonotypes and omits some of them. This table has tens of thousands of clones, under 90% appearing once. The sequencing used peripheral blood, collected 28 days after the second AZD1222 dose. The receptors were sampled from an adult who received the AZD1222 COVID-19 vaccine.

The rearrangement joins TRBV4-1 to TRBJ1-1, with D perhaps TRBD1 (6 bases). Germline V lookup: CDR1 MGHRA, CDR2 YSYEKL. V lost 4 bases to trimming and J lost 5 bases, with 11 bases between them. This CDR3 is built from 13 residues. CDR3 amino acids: CASSPTGGTEAFF. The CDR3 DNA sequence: TGCGCCAGCAGCCCGACAGGCGGGACTGAAGCTTTCTTT.

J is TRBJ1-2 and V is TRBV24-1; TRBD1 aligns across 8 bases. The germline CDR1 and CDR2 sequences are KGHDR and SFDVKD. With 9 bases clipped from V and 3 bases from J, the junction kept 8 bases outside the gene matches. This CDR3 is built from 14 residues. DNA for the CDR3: TGTGCCACCCAGGGCGGGACAGGTGACTATGGCTACACCTTC. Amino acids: CATQGGTGDYGYTF.

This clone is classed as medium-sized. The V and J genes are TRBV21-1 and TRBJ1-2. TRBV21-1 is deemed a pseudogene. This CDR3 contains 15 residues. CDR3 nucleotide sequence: TGTGCCAGCAGCAAAGGCGGTGGTTTCTCTGGGGGCTACACCTTC. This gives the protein CASSKGGGFSGGYTF.

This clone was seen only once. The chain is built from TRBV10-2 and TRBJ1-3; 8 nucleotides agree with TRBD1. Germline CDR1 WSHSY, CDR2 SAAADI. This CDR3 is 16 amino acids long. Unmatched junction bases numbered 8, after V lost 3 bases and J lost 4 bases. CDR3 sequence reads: CASSDRGRLTGNTIYF. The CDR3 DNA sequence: TGCGCCAGCAGTGACAGGGGGCGACTAACAGGAAACACCATATATTTT.

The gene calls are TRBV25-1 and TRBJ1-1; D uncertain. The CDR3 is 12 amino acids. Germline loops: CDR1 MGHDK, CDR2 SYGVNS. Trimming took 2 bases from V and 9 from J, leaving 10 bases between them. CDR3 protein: CASSEGWQKAFF. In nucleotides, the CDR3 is TGTGCCAGCAGTGAAGGTTGGCAGAAAGCTTTCTTT.

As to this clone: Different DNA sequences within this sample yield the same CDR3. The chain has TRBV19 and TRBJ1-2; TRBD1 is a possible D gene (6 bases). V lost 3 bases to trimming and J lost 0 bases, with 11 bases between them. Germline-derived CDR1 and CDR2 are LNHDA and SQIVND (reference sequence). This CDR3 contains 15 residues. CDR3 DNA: TGTGCCAGTAGTATTACAGGGACCTCTAACTATGGCTACACCTTC. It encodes CASSITGTSNYGYTF.

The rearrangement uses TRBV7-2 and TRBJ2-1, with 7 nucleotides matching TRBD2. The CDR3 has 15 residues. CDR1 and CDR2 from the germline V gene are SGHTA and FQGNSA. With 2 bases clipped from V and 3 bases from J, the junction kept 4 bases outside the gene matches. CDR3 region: CASSLFGGDYNEQFF. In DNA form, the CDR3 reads TGTGCCAGCAGCTTATTTGGGGGGGACTACAATGAGCAGTTCTTC.

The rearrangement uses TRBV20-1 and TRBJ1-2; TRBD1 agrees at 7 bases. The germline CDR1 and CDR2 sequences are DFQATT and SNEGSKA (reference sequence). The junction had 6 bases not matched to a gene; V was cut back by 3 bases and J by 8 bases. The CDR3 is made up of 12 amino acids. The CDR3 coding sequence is TGCAGTGCTAGTAGACAGGGCTGGGGCTACACCTTC. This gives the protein CSASRQGWGYTF.

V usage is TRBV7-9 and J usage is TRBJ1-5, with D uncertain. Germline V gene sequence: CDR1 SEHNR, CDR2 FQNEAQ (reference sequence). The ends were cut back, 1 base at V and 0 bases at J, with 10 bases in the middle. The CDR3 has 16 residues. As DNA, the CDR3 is TGTGCCAGCAGCTTAGACCAGGTAAATAGCAATCAGCCCCAGCATTTT. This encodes CASSLDQVNSNQPQHF.

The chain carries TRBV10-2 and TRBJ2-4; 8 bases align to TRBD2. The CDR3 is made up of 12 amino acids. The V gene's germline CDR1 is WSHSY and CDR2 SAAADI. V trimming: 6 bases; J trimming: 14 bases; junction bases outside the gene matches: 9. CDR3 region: CASSRTSHQKYF. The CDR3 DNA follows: TGCGCCAGCAGCCGGACTAGCCATCAGAAGTACTTC.

As DNA, the CDR3 is TGTGCCAGCAGTGAACGAGCAGGTTCGTACAATGAGCAGTTCTTC. This translates into CASSERAGSYNEQFF. The chain joins TRBV6-1 to TRBJ2-1, with D unclear. Germline V gives CDR1 MNHNS, CDR2 SASEGT. This CDR3 has 15 amino acids. With 2 bases removed from V and 4 bases from J, the gap between germline ends came to 12 bases.

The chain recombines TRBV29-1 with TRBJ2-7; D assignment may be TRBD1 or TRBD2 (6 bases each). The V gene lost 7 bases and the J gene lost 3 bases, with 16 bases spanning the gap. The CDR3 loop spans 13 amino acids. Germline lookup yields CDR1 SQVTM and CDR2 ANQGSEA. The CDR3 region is CSARTGGSYEQYF. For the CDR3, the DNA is TGCAGCGCGCGTACCGGGGGCAGCTACGAGCAGTACTTC.

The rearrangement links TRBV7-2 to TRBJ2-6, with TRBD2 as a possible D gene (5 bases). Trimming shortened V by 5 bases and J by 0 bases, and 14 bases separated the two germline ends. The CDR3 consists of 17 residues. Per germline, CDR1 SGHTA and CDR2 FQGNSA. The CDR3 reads CASSSGVPFSGANVLTF. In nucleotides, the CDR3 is TGTGCCAGCAGCAGCGGCGTACCTTTCTCTGGGGCCAACGTCCTGACTTTC.

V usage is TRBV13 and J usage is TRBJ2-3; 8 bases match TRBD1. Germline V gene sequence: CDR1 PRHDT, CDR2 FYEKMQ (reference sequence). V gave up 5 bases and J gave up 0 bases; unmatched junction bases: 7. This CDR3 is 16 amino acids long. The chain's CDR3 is CASSLDRGTSTDTQYF. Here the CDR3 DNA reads TGTGCCAGCAGCCTCGACAGGGGTACTAGCACAGATACGCAGTATTTT.

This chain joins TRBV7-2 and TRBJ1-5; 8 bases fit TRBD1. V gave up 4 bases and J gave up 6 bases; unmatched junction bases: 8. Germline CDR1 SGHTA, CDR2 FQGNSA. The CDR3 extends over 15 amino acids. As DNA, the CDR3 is TGTGCCAGCAGCTACACAGGGGGTTTGGGTCAGCCCCAGCATTTT. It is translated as CASSYTGGLGQPQHF.

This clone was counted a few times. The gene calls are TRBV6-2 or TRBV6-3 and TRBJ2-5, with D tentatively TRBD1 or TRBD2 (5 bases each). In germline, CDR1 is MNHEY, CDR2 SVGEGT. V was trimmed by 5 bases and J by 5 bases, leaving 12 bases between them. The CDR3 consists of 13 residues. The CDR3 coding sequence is TGTGCCAGCAGTCCGGGACCCTGGGAGACCCAGTACTTC. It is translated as CASSPGPWETQYF.

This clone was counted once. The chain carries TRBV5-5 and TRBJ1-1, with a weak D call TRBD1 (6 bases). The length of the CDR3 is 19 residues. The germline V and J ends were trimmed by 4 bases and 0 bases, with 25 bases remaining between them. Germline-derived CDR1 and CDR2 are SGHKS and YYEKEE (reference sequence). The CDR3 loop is CASSPVGRGRLGVNTEAFF. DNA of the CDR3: TGTGCCAGCAGCCCCGTTGGTCGGGGGCGCTTGGGAGTGAACACTGAAGCTTTCTTT.

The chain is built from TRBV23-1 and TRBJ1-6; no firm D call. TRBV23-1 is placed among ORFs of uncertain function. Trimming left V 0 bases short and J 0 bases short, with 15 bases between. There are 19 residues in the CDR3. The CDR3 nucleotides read TGCGCCAGCAGTCAATCTAGTAGAACAGCGAGCTCCTATAATTCACCCCTCCACTTT. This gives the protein CASSQSSRTASSYNSPLHF.

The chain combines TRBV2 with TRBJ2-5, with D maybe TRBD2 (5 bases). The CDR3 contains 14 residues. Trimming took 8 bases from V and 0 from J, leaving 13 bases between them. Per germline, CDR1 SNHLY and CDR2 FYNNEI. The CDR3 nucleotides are TGTGCCAGCTTTCAAGCGGAGAACCAAGAGACCCAGTACTTC. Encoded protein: CASFQAENQETQYF.

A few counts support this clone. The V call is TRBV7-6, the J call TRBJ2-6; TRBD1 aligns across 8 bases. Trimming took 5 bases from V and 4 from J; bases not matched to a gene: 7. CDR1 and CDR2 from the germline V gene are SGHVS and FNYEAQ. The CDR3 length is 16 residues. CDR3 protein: CASSPMTGAGANVLTF. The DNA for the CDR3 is TGTGCCAGCAGCCCCATGACAGGGGCCGGGGCCAACGTCCTGACTTTC.

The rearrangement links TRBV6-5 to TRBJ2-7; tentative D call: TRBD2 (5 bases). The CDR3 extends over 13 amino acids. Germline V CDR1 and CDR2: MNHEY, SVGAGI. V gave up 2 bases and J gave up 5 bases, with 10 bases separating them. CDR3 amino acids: CASSYLIGNEQYF. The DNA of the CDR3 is TGTGCCAGCAGTTACCTTATCGGGAACGAGCAGTACTTC.

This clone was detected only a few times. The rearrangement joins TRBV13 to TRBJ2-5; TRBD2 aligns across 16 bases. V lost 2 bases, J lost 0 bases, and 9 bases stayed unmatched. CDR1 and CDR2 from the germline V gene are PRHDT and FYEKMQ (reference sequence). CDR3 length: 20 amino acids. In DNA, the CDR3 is TGTGCCAGCAGCTTATTACCCGGGACTAGCGGGGGGGCGTACCAAGAGACCCAGTACTTC. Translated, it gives CASSLLPGTSGGAYQETQYF.

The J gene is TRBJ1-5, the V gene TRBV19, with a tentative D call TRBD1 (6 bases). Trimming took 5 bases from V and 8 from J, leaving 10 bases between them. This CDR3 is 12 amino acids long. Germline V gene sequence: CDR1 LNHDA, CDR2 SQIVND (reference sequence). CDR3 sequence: CASSGGAKPQHF. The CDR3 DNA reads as TGTGCCAGTAGTGGGGGGGCCAAGCCCCAGCATTTT.

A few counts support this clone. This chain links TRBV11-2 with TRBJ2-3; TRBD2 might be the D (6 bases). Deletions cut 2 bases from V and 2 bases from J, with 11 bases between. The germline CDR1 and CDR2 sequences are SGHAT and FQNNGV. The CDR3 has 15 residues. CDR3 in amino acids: CASSLRGGATDTQYF. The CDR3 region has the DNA TGTGCCAGCAGCTTAAGAGGCGGGGCCACAGATACGCAGTATTTT.

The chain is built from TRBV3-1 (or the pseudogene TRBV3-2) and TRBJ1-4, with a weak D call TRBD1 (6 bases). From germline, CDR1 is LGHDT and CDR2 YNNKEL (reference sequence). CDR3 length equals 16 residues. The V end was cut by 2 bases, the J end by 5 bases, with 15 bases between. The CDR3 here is CASSQNGGGLNEKLFF. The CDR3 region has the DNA TGTGCCAGCAGCCAAAATGGGGGGGGGCTCAATGAAAAACTGTTTTTT.

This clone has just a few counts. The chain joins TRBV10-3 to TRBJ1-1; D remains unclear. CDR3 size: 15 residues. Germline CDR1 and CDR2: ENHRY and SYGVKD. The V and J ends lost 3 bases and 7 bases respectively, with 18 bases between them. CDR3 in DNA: TGTGCCATCAGTGAATCGGCAGGCAAGGTAAATGAAGCTTTCTTT. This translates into CAISESAGKVNEAFF.

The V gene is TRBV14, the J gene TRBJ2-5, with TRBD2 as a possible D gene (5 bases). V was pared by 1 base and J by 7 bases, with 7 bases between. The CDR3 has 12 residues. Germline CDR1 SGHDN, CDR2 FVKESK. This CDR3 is CASSQGGGTQYF. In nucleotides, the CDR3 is TGTGCCAGCAGCCAAGGTGGAGGGACCCAGTACTTC.

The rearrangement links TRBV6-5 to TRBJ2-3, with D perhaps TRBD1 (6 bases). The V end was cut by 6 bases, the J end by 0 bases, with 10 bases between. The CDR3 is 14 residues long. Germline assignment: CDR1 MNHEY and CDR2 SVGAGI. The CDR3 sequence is CASSPDRSTDTQYF. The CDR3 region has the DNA TGTGCCAGCAGCCCAGACAGGAGCACAGATACGCAGTATTTT.